A single sample gave rise to the 11 T cell receptor beta chains below, sequenced in a study of T-cell memory formation after mild COVID-19. TCRdb called the 5' RACE reads again in MiXCR, with one record for every CDR3 protein. The sample includes 500,000 to 600,000 distinct CDR3 sequences, approximately 19% of them seen just once. The sample was PBMCs or a T cell subset sorted from them (not recorded which). Source of these receptors: an adult woman who had mild COVID-19 (a few samples of this study predate the infection). Cell type and time point are not known.

V and J are TRBV4-2 and TRBJ2-7; D is ambiguous. This CDR3 has 16 residues. In germline, CDR1 is LGHNA, CDR2 YNFKEQ. V dropped 0 bases and J dropped 0 bases, with 12 bases sitting between them. The CDR3 loop reads CASSQERAVSSYEQYF. The CDR3 bases are TGTGCCAGCAGCCAAGAAAGGGCGGTAAGCTCCTACGAGCAGTACTTC.

The chain combines TRBV7-6 with TRBJ1-1; D is perhaps TRBD1 (5 bases). CDR1 is SGHVS, CDR2 FNYEAQ, per germline. This CDR3 spans 14 amino acids. Trimming removed 5 bases at V and 4 bases at J, with 14 bases between. The chain's CDR3 is CASSQGPGATEAFF. The CDR3 DNA reads TGTGCCAGCAGCCAGGGACCGGGAGCCACTGAAGCTTTCTTT.

This clonotype was seen a handful of times. This chain joins TRBV7-2 and TRBJ1-3; D is ambiguous. Germline-derived CDR1 and CDR2 are SGHTA and FQGNSA. The germline V and J ends were trimmed by 2 bases and 4 bases, with 12 bases remaining between them. This CDR3 has 15 residues. CDR3 nucleotides: TGTGCCAGCAGCTTATGGGGAAGTGGGGGAAACACCATATATTTT. Amino acid sequence: CASSLWGSGGNTIYF.

This sequence joins TRBV20-1 and TRBJ2-3; perhaps TRBD1 as D (6 bases). The V gene's germline CDR1 is DFQATT and CDR2 SNEGSKA (reference sequence). V lost 4 bases to trimming and J lost 1 base, with 12 bases between them. The CDR3 covers 14 residues. The CDR3 is CSANHRAGTDTQYF. As DNA, the CDR3 is TGCAGTGCTAACCACAGGGCCGGCACAGATACGCAGTATTTT.

The chain has TRBV7-6 and TRBJ1-2; D remains unclear. The length of the CDR3 is 14 residues. V gave up 5 bases and J gave up 4 bases, with 14 bases separating them. The germline CDR1 and CDR2 sequences are SGHVS and FNYEAQ. The CDR3 nucleotides are TGTGCCAGCAGCCAACGCCTCCGGGGCTATGGCTACACCTTC. Its protein product is CASSQRLRGYGYTF. Combining the CDR3 with reference TRBV7-6 and TRBJ1-2 gives the whole variable domain GAGVSQSPRYKVTKRGQDVALRCDPISGHVSLYWYRQALGQGPEFLTYFNYEAQQDKSGLPNDRFSAERPEGSISTLTIQRTEQRDSAMYRCASSQRLRGYGYTFGSGTRLTVV.

This clonotype was recorded at least ten times. The chain couples TRBV5-1 to TRBJ2-3; D might be TRBD1 (5 bases). Germline CDR1 SGHRS, CDR2 YFSETQ. The length of the CDR3 is 16 residues. V was cut by 4 bases and J by 6 bases, with 21 bases left in between. CDR3 DNA sequence: TGCGCCAGCAGCCGAACCCCTGAGGAGCACAGGGATACGCAGTATTTT. Protein: CASSRTPEEHRDTQYF.

In its sample, this clonotype was seen many times. The CDR3 DNA is TGCGCCAGCAGCTTGGGTTCGTGGAGAGGTTCACCCCTCCACTTT. This encodes CASSLGSWRGSPLHF. The V and J genes are TRBV5-1 and TRBJ1-6; D is uncertain. The CDR3 contains 15 residues. The germline gives CDR1 SGHRS, CDR2 YFSETQ. Trimming pared 0 bases from V and 9 bases from J, leaving 13 bases between.

This clonotype was seen a few times. V is TRBV7-3 and J is TRBJ2-1; TRBD2 matches at 16 bases. This CDR3 contains 14 residues. Germline values: CDR1 SGHTA, CDR2 FQGTGA. The V and J ends lost 5 bases and 13 bases, in that order; junction bases with no gene match: 5. In DNA form, the CDR3 reads TGTGCCAGCAGCCCTGGGACTAGCGGGGGGGTACAGTTCTTC. It specifies CASSPGTSGGVQFF.

This clonotype has only a few counts. The chain has TRBV7-2 and TRBJ2-2, with D unresolved. This CDR3 contains 14 residues. Deletions cut 1 base from V and 4 bases from J, with 7 bases between. CDR1 and CDR2 (germline): SGHTA, FQGNSA. In nucleotides, the CDR3 is TGTGCCAGCAGCTTAGTTTTCGGCACCGGGGAGCTGTTTTTT. Residues: CASSLVFGTGELFF.

This clonotype came up a few times. The CDR3 region is CSALLWGNTEAFF. DNA of the CDR3: TGCAGTGCCCTTCTCTGGGGGAACACTGAAGCTTTCTTT. The chain carries TRBV20-1 and TRBJ1-1, with D uncertain. Deletions cut 6 bases from V and 1 base from J, with 12 bases between. The germline V gene encodes CDR1 DFQATT and CDR2 SNEGSKA (reference sequence). This CDR3 region has 13 residues.

V gene TRBV12-3 or TRBV12-4 combines with J gene TRBJ1-1; TRBD1 matches at 10 bases. The CDR3 length is 16 residues. The V and J ends lost 4 bases and 1 base, in that order; junction bases with no gene match: 6. DNA for the CDR3: TGTGCCAGCAGTTGGGGACAGGGGATAGAGAACACTGAAGCTTTCTTT. This translates into CASSWGQGIENTEAFF.